Presented here are 15 T cell receptor beta chains from one specimen sequenced in a study of glioma-infiltrating T cells after dendritic cell vaccination (dated by TCRdb to the mid-2010s). Library prep was done by the immunoSEQ multiplex PCR assay. TCRdb's version of the immuneACCESS table is confined to in-frame rearrangements and falls short of the full clone set. An unresolved V gene accounts for under half of the shortfall where checked; the remainder is of unknown origin. The sample table shows about 92,000 clones, and 85% to 90% are seen once. The ten largest clones add up to 15% to 18% of the sample. This specimen was blood, taken before dendritic cell vaccination. Receptors were obtained from a human donor with glioblastoma.

This clone turned up a few times. This chain links TRBV7-8 with TRBJ2-3; 8 nucleotides align to TRBD2. This CDR3 is 16 amino acids long. Looked up from germline, CDR1 is SGHVS and CDR2 is FQNEAQ. After removal of 5 bases from V and 2 bases from J, the junction contained 9 bases not matched to a gene. CDR3 nucleotides: TGTGCCAGCAGCCTTAGGGAGCGGGGGATCACAGATACGCAGTATTTT. It encodes CASSLRERGITDTQYF.

This clone was seen only once. The chain has TRBV7-7 and TRBJ2-5; 13 positions match TRBD2. CDR3 length: 15 amino acids. V shed 5 bases and J 5 bases; nucleotides not matched to a gene: 5. Germline-derived CDR1 and CDR2 are SSHAT and FNYEAQ (reference sequence). The DNA for the CDR3 is TGTGCCAGCAGCGCACAACTAGCGGGGGGGGAGACCCAGTACTTC. It yields the protein CASSAQLAGGETQYF.

The rearrangement joins TRBV2 to TRBJ2-5, with D possibly TRBD2 on 5 matching bases. Germline V CDR1 and CDR2: SNHLY, FYNNEI. The CDR3 contains 16 residues. Trimming took off 4 bases at V and 0 bases at J, with 15 bases between the two ends. In DNA form, the CDR3 reads TGTGCCAGCAGTGGAACTAGGAGAAACTACCAAGAGACCCAGTACTTC. This codes for CASSGTRRNYQETQYF.

This clone was counted a single time. The chain has TRBV7-6 and TRBJ2-3; TRBD1 matches at 9 bases. Germline CDR1 and CDR2: SGHVS and FNYEAQ. The V and J ends lost 5 bases and 0 bases, in that order; junction bases with no gene match: 3. The CDR3 runs to 15 residues. The CDR3, as DNA: TGTGCCAGCAGCCAGACAGGGGGGAGCACAGATACGCAGTATTTT. It codes for CASSQTGGSTDTQYF.

Written as DNA, the CDR3 is TGTGCCAGCAGCTTTCGGGAATTACCTTACAATGAGCAGTTCTTC. Protein product: CASSFRELPYNEQFF. The chain uses TRBV7-8 and TRBJ2-1, with a tentative D call TRBD2 (5 bases). From germline, CDR1 is SGHVS and CDR2 FQNEAQ. Trimming took 3 bases from V and 4 from J, leaving 13 bases between them. The CDR3 totals 15 residues.

The V call is TRBV27, the J call TRBJ1-2; 9 bases line up with TRBD1. From germline, CDR1 is MNHEY and CDR2 SMNVEV (reference sequence). There are 14 residues in the CDR3. Unmatched junction bases numbered 8, after V lost 5 bases and J lost 7 bases. The DNA for the CDR3 is TGTGCCAGCAGTCCAGGACAGGGGTTCAGTGGCTACACCTTC. Amino acids: CASSPGQGFSGYTF.

This clone was seen only once. V and J are TRBV6-5 and TRBJ1-2, with a possible D match to TRBD1 (6 bases). V lost 2 bases and J 5 bases, leaving 9 bases between the germline ends. CDR1 and CDR2 from the germline V gene are MNHEY and SVGAGI. The CDR3 runs 13 residues. CDR3 protein: CASSYVQGYGYTF. The CDR3 nucleotides read TGTGCCAGCAGTTACGTACAGGGATATGGCTACACCTTC.

The genes are TRBV27 and TRBJ1-2; possible D gene TRBD1, 5 bases. Trimming pared 3 bases from V and 4 bases from J, leaving 9 bases between. This CDR3 spans 13 amino acids. Germline V gene lookup returns CDR1 MNHEY and CDR2 SMNVEV (reference sequence). Here the CDR3 DNA reads TGTGCCAGCAGTTTCCCAGGGTTCTATGGCTACACCTTC. Protein: CASSFPGFYGYTF.

As DNA, the CDR3 is TGTGCCAGCAGCTTGTCACAGCCACTCTATGGCTACACCTTC. Protein product: CASSLSQPLYGYTF. The rearrangement joins TRBV5-6 to TRBJ1-2; D not resolved. The CDR3 extends over 14 amino acids. Trimming removed 1 base at V and 4 bases at J, with 11 bases between. Germline-derived CDR1 and CDR2 are SGHDT and YYEEEE.

The rearrangement links TRBV14 to TRBJ1-6; 10 nucleotides line up with TRBD1. Germline trimming cut 4 bases from V and 7 bases from J; bases unmatched to any gene: 13. CDR3 length: 18 amino acids. The germline V gene encodes CDR1 SGHDN and CDR2 FVKESK. This CDR3 is CASSPNPRDRGFNSPLHF. CDR3 nucleotides: TGTGCCAGCAGCCCGAATCCCCGGGACAGGGGATTCAATTCACCCCTCCACTTT.

The CDR3 nucleotides read TGTGCCAGCAGCGTCCGTGGGGGAGGGTATGATGAAAAACTGTTTTTT. Residues: CASSVRGGGYDEKLFF. The V and J genes are TRBV9 and TRBJ1-4; D is possibly TRBD1 (5 bases). The CDR3 length is 16 residues. Germline CDR1 SGDLS, CDR2 YYNGEE. V lost 2 bases to trimming and J lost 6 bases, with 17 bases between them.

This sequence joins TRBV6-1 and TRBJ2-7; 12 positions match TRBD1. Germline V gene data show CDR1 as MNHNS and CDR2 as SASEGT. This CDR3 has 14 residues. J lost 6 bases, V lost 4 bases, and 4 bases had no gene match. The DNA of the CDR3 is TGTGCCAGCAGTGGGGACAGGGGGCAGAGCGAGCAGTACTTC. Protein sequence: CASSGDRGQSEQYF.

The V and J genes are TRBV7-3 and TRBJ2-2; 12 nucleotides match TRBD2. CDR1 and CDR2 (germline): SGHTA, FQGTGA. This CDR3 comprises 19 residues. With V trimmed by 5 bases and J by 0 bases, 10 bases remained unmatched. Here the CDR3 reads CASSPRLAGALTNTGELFF. CDR3 bases: TGTGCCAGCAGCCCAAGACTAGCGGGGGCCCTCACGAACACCGGGGAGCTGTTTTTT.

The rearrangement joins TRBV27 to TRBJ2-1; tentative D call: TRBD1 (5 bases). Deletions cut 5 bases from V and 13 bases from J, with 18 bases between. There are 13 residues in the CDR3. From germline, CDR1 is MNHEY and CDR2 SMNVEV (reference sequence). The CDR3 DNA reads TGTGCCAGCAGTCTGGGGCCCTTAGCCGCCCAGTTCTTC. This codes for CASSLGPLAAQFF.

V usage is TRBV7-6 and J usage is TRBJ1-2; 8 bases line up with TRBD1. V shed 5 bases, J shed 4 bases, and the junction held 6 bases outside the gene matches. Germline values: CDR1 SGHVS, CDR2 FNYEAQ. The CDR3 length is 14 residues. The CDR3: CASSPFGTGYGYTF. CDR3 DNA: TGTGCCAGCAGCCCCTTCGGGACAGGCTATGGCTACACCTTC.